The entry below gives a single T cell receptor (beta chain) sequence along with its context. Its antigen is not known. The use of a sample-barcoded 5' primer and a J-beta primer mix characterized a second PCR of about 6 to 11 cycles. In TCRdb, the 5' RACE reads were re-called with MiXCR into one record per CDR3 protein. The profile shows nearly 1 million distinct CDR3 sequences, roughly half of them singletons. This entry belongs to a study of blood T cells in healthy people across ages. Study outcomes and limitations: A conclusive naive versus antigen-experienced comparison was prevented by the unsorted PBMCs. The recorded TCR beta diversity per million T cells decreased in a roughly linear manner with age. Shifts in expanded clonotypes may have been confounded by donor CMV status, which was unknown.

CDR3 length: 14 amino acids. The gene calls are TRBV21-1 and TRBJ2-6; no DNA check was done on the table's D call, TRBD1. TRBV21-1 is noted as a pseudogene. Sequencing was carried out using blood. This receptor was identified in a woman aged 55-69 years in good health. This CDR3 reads CASMGGAGANVLTF. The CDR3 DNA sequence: TGTGCCAGCATGGGGGGGGCTGGGGCCAACGTCCTGACTTTC.